Sequencing of this TCR beta chain was carried out in a study of T cells in Graves' hyperthyroidism and ophthalmopathy. Study details: Peripheral blood draws took place at initial diagnosis, ahead of any treatment. Study-wide points: Researchers found most expanded thyroid clonotypes above 0.001 in blood as well.

CDR3 size: 15 residues. Per germline, CDR1 SGHTS and CDR2 YDEGEE. The ends were cut back, 3 bases at V and 4 bases at J, with 16 bases in the middle. Template material for amplifying TCR beta CDR3 regions consisted of RNA transcripts. During a first-round RT-PCR of the TCR CDR3, the HTBI primer set was used. Each CDR3 protein gets one entry after TCRdb re-called the multiplex PCR reads with MiXCR. The sample contains more than 450,000 distinct CDR3 sequences, about 20% of which appear only once. This clonotype has only a few counts. What it recognizes is unknown. The receptor's source is a man aged 35 to 55 with Graves' ophthalmopathy. The chain carries TRBV5-8 and TRBJ1-1; weak D call: TRBD1 (6 bases). Sequencing used blood. The CDR3, as DNA: TGTGCCAGCAGCTCGGGACACCTCAGGGGCACTGAAGCTTTCTTT. Translation gives CASSSGHLRGTEAFF.